This T cell receptor beta chain is drawn from a study of PD-L1 blockade in urothelial cancer. About the study: About 90% of the roughly 30 patients were men with bladder-origin urothelial cancer. Blood underwent analysis 3 weeks (second dose) and 6 weeks after treatment began. Counts from blood samples showed a median of about 140,000 T cells.

The method was immunoSEQ multiplex PCR; TCRdb's version includes in-frame clones alone and lacks a portion of them. The table lists 35,000 to 45,000 clones, approximately 90% of them singletons, with around a quarter in the top ten. The germline CDR1 and CDR2 sequences are MGHRA and YSYEKL. Trimming at V came to 1 base and at J to 5 bases, leaving 6 bases not matched to a gene. This CDR3 comprises 15 residues. Time point denoted: pretreatment peripheral blood. The source was PBMCs, collected around atezolizumab (anti-PD-L1) treatment. The chain recombines TRBV4-1 with TRBJ1-1, with 8 bases matching TRBD1. This TCR was sampled from a donor at least 40 years old with urothelial cancer. The CDR3 nucleotides read TGCGCCAGCAGCCAAGGGCCAGGGGGCTGGACTGAAGCTTTCTTT. It is translated as CASSQGPGGWTEAFF.